Below are 27 T cell receptor beta chains sequenced from a single sample in a study of shared T cell receptors in the human thymus. Method: immunoSEQ multiplex PCR; TCRdb's copy keeps in-frame clones and lacks some. The sample yields 700,000 or so clones, 80% to 90% seen once. These data are also associated with another study on human thymus T cells.

Sequencing used thymocytes. The receptors stem from a girl under two years old with a congenital heart defect.

The V gene is TRBV18, the J gene TRBJ2-6; 10 bases agree with TRBD1. V dropped 6 bases and J dropped 1; count of bases not matched to a gene: 9. CDR3 length: 18 residues. CDR1 is KGHSH, CDR2 LQKENI, per germline. The CDR3 region has the DNA TGTGCCAGCTCCCAGGTCCGGGGACAGGGGTCTGGGGCCAACGTCCTGACTTTC. Translated, it gives CASSQVRGQGSGANVLTF.

This rearrangement joins TRBV18 to TRBJ1-2; TRBD1 agrees at 9 bases. The V segment lost 3 bases and the J segment 4 bases; nucleotides outside the gene matches: 12. The CDR3 extends over 17 amino acids. The germline V gene has CDR1 KGHSH and CDR2 LQKENI. CDR3 DNA: TGTGCCAGCTCACCCCCCAGGGACAGGGTGTTCGGCTATGGCTACACCTTC. This codes for CASSPPRDRVFGYGYTF. The variable domain in full, with the rest retrieved from reference TRBV18 and TRBJ1-2, is NAGVMQNPRHLVRRRGQEARLRCSPMKGHSHVYWYRQLPEEGLKFMVYLQKENIIDESGMPKERFSAEFPKEGPSILRIQQVVRGDSAAYFCASSPPRDRVFGYGYTFGSGTRLTVV.

This clone was recorded only once. This chain joins TRBV7-8 and TRBJ1-1; TRBD1 matches at 7 bases. Germline assignment: CDR1 SGHVS and CDR2 FQNEAQ. This CDR3 is 17 amino acids long. The trim removed 5 bases at V and 1 base at J, leaving 13 bases unmatched. The DNA of the CDR3 is TGTGCCAGCAGCCCGGACAGGTTAGTCCTCACGAACACTGAAGCTTTCTTT. It specifies CASSPDRLVLTNTEAFF.

The chain carries TRBV14 and TRBJ2-7, with 7 nucleotides matching TRBD1. The CDR3 covers 16 residues. In germline, CDR1 is SGHDN, CDR2 FVKESK. V lost 5 bases to trimming and J lost 1 base; unmatched junction nucleotides: 11. CDR3 nucleotide sequence: TGTGCCAGCAGCAGAACCGGGACAGATGAATCCTACGAGCAGTACTTC. Translated, it gives CASSRTGTDESYEQYF.

The chain couples TRBV7-9 to TRBJ2-2; D unresolved. Looked up from germline, CDR1 is SEHNR and CDR2 is FQNEAQ (reference sequence). The V end lost 7 bases, the J end lost 9 bases, and 15 bases lay between the germline ends. The CDR3 covers 13 residues. CDR3 sequence: CASTQWAPRELFF. CDR3 in DNA: TGTGCCAGCACCCAATGGGCCCCCCGGGAGCTGTTTTTT.

V and J are TRBV28 and TRBJ2-5, with no clear D. This CDR3 has 14 amino acids. Germline-derived CDR1 and CDR2 are MDHEN and SYDVKM. Trimming stripped 5 bases from V and 7 bases from J, with 17 bases between. CDR3 nucleotide sequence: TGTGCCAGCAGTCGCAGCAGCGCCGTCGGGACCCAGTACTTC. This translates into CASSRSSAVGTQYF.

This clone was observed a few times. The J gene is TRBJ1-1, the V gene TRBV7-9; maybe TRBD1 (6 bases). The length of the CDR3 is 19 residues. Trimming pared 5 bases from V and 3 bases from J, leaving 28 bases between. The germline V gene has CDR1 SEHNR and CDR2 FQNEAQ (reference sequence). In DNA, the CDR3 is TGTGCCAGCAGCCCCTCAGACGATCGAACCGGGACATACTACACTGAAGCTTTCTTT. Its protein product is CASSPSDDRTGTYYTEAFF.

The V gene is TRBV5-1, the J gene TRBJ2-2, with D possibly being TRBD1 (5 bases). CDR3 length: 16 residues. Germline V gives CDR1 SGHRS, CDR2 YFSETQ. The ends were cut back, 0 bases at V and 3 bases at J, with 12 bases in the middle. The CDR3 coding sequence is TGCGCCAGCAGCTTGGACGGCAGGACATACACCGGGGAGCTGTTTTTT. As protein: CASSLDGRTYTGELFF. Drawing the rest from reference TRBV5-1 and TRBJ2-2, the complete variable domain is KAGVTQTPRYLIKTRGQQVTLSCSPISGHRSVSWYQQTPGQGLQFLFEYFSETQRNKGNFPGRFSGRQFSNSRSEMNVSTLELGDSALYLCASSLDGRTYTGELFFGEGSRLTVL.

In its sample, this clone was seen a few times. J is TRBJ1-2 and V is TRBV19; D is unresolved. From germline, CDR1 is LNHDA and CDR2 SQIVND (reference sequence). Trimming left V 3 bases short and J 7 bases short, with 15 bases between. The CDR3 consists of 14 residues. Here the CDR3 reads CASSIGFGVLGYTF. The CDR3 DNA reads TGTGCCAGTAGTATTGGGTTCGGGGTGCTTGGCTACACCTTC. Together with reference TRBV19 and TRBJ1-2, the CDR3 gives the full variable domain: DGGITQSPKYLFRKEGQNVTLSCEQNLNHDAMYWYRQDPGQGLRLIYYSQIVNDFQKGDIAEGYSVSREKKESFPLTVTSAQKNPTAFYLCASSIGFGVLGYTFGSGTRLTVV.

This chain joins TRBV5-6 and TRBJ2-7; 11 bases are shared with TRBD1. Germline CDR1 is SGHDT and CDR2 is YYEEEE. This CDR3 has 16 residues. J lost 4 bases, V lost 4 bases, and 10 bases had no gene match. The CDR3: CASSPGVGTGGYEQYF. CDR3 DNA sequence: TGTGCCAGCAGCCCTGGGGTCGGGACAGGGGGTTACGAGCAGTACTTC.

Notes on this clone: This sample also contains other DNA sequences that code for the same CDR3. The rearrangement links TRBV27 to TRBJ1-5; the D is unclear. Germline CDR1 reads MNHEY; CDR2 reads SMNVEV (reference sequence). The ends were cut back, 2 bases at V and 7 bases at J, with 9 bases in the middle. The CDR3 has 13 residues. The CDR3 DNA is TGTGCCAGCAGTTTAAGAGTTCGGCAGCCCCAGCATTTT. Protein product: CASSLRVRQPQHF.

The rearrangement links TRBV20-1 to TRBJ1-1; D not resolved. CDR3 length: 11 residues. In germline, CDR1 is DFQATT, CDR2 SNEGSKA (reference sequence). Trimming shortened V by 4 bases and J by 4 bases, and 7 bases separated the two germline ends. The CDR3 spells CSAMHGTEAFF. Here the CDR3 DNA reads TGCAGTGCTATGCACGGCACTGAAGCTTTCTTT.

This rearrangement joins TRBV18 to TRBJ2-1; 7 bases are shared with TRBD1. CDR1 and CDR2 (germline): KGHSH, LQKENI. The CDR3 is 15 amino acids. Unmatched junction bases numbered 12, after V lost 4 bases and J lost 9 bases. CDR3 sequence: CASSRDRVSSCEQFF. In DNA form, the CDR3 reads TGTGCCAGCTCACGAGACAGGGTATCAAGTTGTGAGCAGTTCTTC.

Only one count was recorded for this clone. This sequence joins TRBV19 and TRBJ1-1; D call uncertain. V lost 5 bases to trimming and J lost 0 bases, with 10 bases between them. The CDR3 totals 14 residues. Germline CDR1 is LNHDA and CDR2 is SQIVND (reference sequence). CDR3 nucleotide sequence: TGTGCCAGTAGTGCCAACAGTGTGAACACTGAAGCTTTCTTT. It yields the protein CASSANSVNTEAFF.

The chain links TRBV4-1 to TRBJ1-2, with D perhaps TRBD1 (6 bases). V lost 4 bases, J lost 7 bases, and 25 bases lay in between. The CDR3 is 17 residues long. Germline CDR1 MGHRA, CDR2 YSYEKL. The CDR3 nucleotides are TGCGCCAGCAGCCTGGCGGCGAGGACAGCTACTCCTCGTGGCTACACCTTC. Translated, it gives CASSLAARTATPRGYTF.

This clone has only a few counts. This chain joins TRBV19 and TRBJ1-5, with D possibly TRBD1 on 5 matching bases. The ends were cut back, 3 bases at V and 6 bases at J, with 15 bases in the middle. This CDR3 is 15 amino acids long. Per the germline V gene, CDR1 is LNHDA and CDR2 is SQIVND (reference sequence). CDR3 coding DNA: TGTGCCAGTAGTATGGGCAGGAGAGACAGTCAGCCCCAGCATTTT. It yields the protein CASSMGRRDSQPQHF.

This clone came up once. V usage is TRBV5-1 and J usage is TRBJ2-3; D is undetermined. Germline loops: CDR1 SGHRS, CDR2 YFSETQ. Trimming left V 4 bases short and J 4 bases short, with 13 bases between. This CDR3 spans 14 amino acids. The CDR3 sequence is CASSVYRRADTQYF. The DNA of the CDR3 is TGCGCCAGCAGCGTATACAGAAGAGCAGATACGCAGTATTTT. Full variable domain (rest looked up from reference TRBV5-1 and TRBJ2-3): KAGVTQTPRYLIKTRGQQVTLSCSPISGHRSVSWYQQTPGQGLQFLFEYFSETQRNKGNFPGRFSGRQFSNSRSEMNVSTLELGDSALYLCASSVYRRADTQYFGPGTRLTVL.

This chain links TRBV7-6 with TRBJ1-1; D is perhaps TRBD1 (5 bases). Germline V gives CDR1 SGHVS, CDR2 FNYEAQ. V dropped 6 bases and J dropped 2 bases, with 16 bases sitting between them. There are 15 residues in the CDR3. In DNA, the CDR3 is TGTGCCAGCAGTCCATTTTCGGGGGGAAACACTGAAGCTTTCTTT. Amino acids: CASSPFSGGNTEAFF.

The chain couples TRBV15 to TRBJ1-2; maybe TRBD1 (5 bases). There are 14 residues in the CDR3. V was pared by 5 bases and J by 4 bases, with 14 bases between. Germline lookup yields CDR1 LNHNV and CDR2 YYDKDF (reference sequence). The CDR3 DNA is TGTGCCACCAGCCTCGGGGGGTCGGGCTATGGCTACACCTTC. Its protein product is CATSLGGSGYGYTF.

The V gene is TRBV9, the J gene TRBJ2-1; 12 bases map to TRBD2. Per the germline V gene, CDR1 is SGDLS and CDR2 is YYNGEE. The junction had 9 bases not matched to a gene; V was cut back by 5 bases and J by 3 bases. This CDR3 has 17 amino acids. CDR3 in DNA: TGTGCCAGCAGTGCTACTAGCGGGGGGCCCCACTACAATGAGCAGTTCTTC. Residues: CASSATSGGPHYNEQFF.

A few counts support this clone. The chain carries TRBV5-6 and TRBJ2-7, with TRBD2 matching over 11 bases. This CDR3 is 19 amino acids long. The germline gives CDR1 SGHDT, CDR2 YYEEEE. The J segment lost 2 bases and the V segment lost 4 bases, leaving 17 bases of the junction unmatched. The CDR3 DNA is TGTGCCAGCAGCCCCGAGACCGGGACTAGCGGCGATGAAGCCTACGAGCAGTACTTC. It encodes CASSPETGTSGDEAYEQYF.

This clone is a singleton in its sample. V usage is TRBV28 and J usage is TRBJ1-2, with TRBD1 identical over 7 bases. CDR3 size: 16 residues. The trim removed 4 bases at V and 7 bases at J, leaving 15 bases unmatched. The V gene's germline CDR1 is MDHEN and CDR2 SYDVKM. CDR3 nucleotides: TGTGCCAGCAGTTCATCACCCAACGACAGGGCGGGTGGCTACACCTTC. Amino acids: CASSSSPNDRAGGYTF.

CDR3 in DNA: TGTGCCAGCAGCAGACTAGCGGACTTATCCTACGAGCAGTACTTC. Protein: CASSRLADLSYEQYF. The rearrangement joins TRBV7-2 to TRBJ2-7, with 9 bases that match TRBD2. V dropped 5 bases and J dropped 1; count of bases not matched to a gene: 6. In germline, CDR1 is SGHTA, CDR2 FQGNSA. This CDR3 is built from 15 residues.

This chain uses TRBV15 with TRBJ2-7; 10 bases align to TRBD2. With 5 bases clipped from V and 4 bases from J, the junction kept 5 bases outside the gene matches. This CDR3 is built from 14 residues. The germline V gene has CDR1 LNHNV and CDR2 YYDKDF (reference sequence). The CDR3 DNA reads as TGTGCCACCAGCGGACGGACTAGCGGATACGAGCAGTACTTC. Protein: CATSGRTSGYEQYF.

The rearrangement links TRBV4-1 to TRBJ2-5, with a tentative D call TRBD1 (6 bases). The CDR3 has 14 residues. The germline CDR1 and CDR2 sequences are MGHRA and YSYEKL. Trimming removed 5 bases from V and 6 bases from J, with 16 bases in between. This chain's CDR3 is CASSERDIGQTQYF. CDR3 nucleotide sequence: TGCGCCAGCAGCGAACGGGACATTGGGCAGACCCAGTACTTC.

The chain has TRBV21-1 and TRBJ1-2. TRBV21-1 is marked as a pseudogene. The CDR3 length is 14 residues. The DNA of the CDR3 is TGTGCCAGCAGCAAGGGGGGGAGTGGCTATGGCTACACCTTC. Amino acids: CASSKGGSGYGYTF.

This rearrangement joins TRBV4-1 to TRBJ2-1; D is undetermined. Deletions cut 2 bases from V and 9 bases from J, with 8 bases between. CDR1 is MGHRA and CDR2 is YSYEKL in the germline V gene. CDR3 length equals 12 residues. The CDR3 protein is CASSQRPGEQFF. CDR3 coding DNA: TGCGCCAGCAGCCAACGCCCCGGTGAGCAGTTCTTC.